This TCR beta chain was recorded in a study of read filtering for tumor transcriptome and immune sequencing. Study details: The cohort had 17 men and approximately 14 women aged about 45 to 80, mean about 68 years.

At the time of active disease, bone marrow was collected from every patient. The library was built from about 370 ng RNA with molecular barcoded adaptors for alpha/delta and beta/gamma chains. TCRdb re-analysed the reads in MiXCR, keeping a single row per CDR3 protein. The sample shows approximately 140,000 distinct CDR3 sequences, roughly 13% of them seen only once. Overall study findings and caveats: Sorted CD138-negative bone marrow cells were not purified T cells.

In this sample, this clonotype turned up many times. Its target is not known. Source material: a population of CD138-negative cells sorted from bone marrow. This clonotype originated in a donor at least 40 years old with multiple myeloma.

The CDR3 DNA sequence: TGTGCCAGCAGAAGGGAGGGGGCCTACAATGAGCAGTTCTTC. This translates into CASRREGAYNEQFF. V gene TRBV12-3 or TRBV12-4 combines with J gene TRBJ2-1, with a possible D match to TRBD2 (7 bases). The CDR3 has 14 residues. With 6 bases removed from V and 2 bases from J, the gap between germline ends came to 11 bases.